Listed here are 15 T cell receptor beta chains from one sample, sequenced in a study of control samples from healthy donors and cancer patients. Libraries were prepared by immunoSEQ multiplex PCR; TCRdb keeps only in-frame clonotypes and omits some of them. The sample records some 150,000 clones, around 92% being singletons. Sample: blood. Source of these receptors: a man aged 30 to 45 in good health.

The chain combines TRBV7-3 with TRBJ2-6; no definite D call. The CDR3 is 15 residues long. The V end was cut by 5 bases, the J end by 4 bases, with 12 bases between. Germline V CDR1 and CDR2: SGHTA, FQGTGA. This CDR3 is CASSPLSFGANVLTF. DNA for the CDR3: TGTGCCAGCAGCCCCCTCAGTTTCGGGGCCAACGTCCTGACTTTC.

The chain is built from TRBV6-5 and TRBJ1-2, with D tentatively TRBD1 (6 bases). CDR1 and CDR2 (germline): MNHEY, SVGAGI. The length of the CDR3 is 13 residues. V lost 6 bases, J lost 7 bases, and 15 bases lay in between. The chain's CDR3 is CASSAGRGGGYTF. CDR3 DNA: TGTGCCAGCAGCGCAGGGAGGGGGGGTGGCTACACCTTC.

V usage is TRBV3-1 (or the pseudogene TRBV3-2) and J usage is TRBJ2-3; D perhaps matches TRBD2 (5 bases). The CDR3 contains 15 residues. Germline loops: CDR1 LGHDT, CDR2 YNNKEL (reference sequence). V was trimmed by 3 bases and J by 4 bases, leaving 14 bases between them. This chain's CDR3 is CASSQARAPPDTQYF. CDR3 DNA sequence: TGTGCCAGCAGCCAGGCGCGGGCCCCCCCAGATACGCAGTATTTT.

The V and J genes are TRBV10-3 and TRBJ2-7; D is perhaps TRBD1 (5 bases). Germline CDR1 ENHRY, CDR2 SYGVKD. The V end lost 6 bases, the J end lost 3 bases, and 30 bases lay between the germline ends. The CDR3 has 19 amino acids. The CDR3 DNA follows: TGTGCCATCAGCCGAGAGCCCTACCGACAGTCAGCCCGAATCTACGAGCAGTACTTC. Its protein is CAISREPYRQSARIYEQYF.

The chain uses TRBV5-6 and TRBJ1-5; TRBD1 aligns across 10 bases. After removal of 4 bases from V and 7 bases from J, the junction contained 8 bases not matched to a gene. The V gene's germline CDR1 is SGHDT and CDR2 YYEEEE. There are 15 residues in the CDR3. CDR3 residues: CASSRDRGVSQPQHF. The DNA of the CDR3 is TGTGCCAGCAGCCGGGACAGGGGCGTATCGCAGCCCCAGCATTTT.

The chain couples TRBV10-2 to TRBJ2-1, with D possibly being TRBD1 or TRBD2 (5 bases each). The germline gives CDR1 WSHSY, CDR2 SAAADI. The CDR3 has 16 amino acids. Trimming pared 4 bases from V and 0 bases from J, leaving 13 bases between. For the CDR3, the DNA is TGCGCCAGCAGTGTTGAAGGGACGTACTCCTACAATGAGCAGTTCTTC. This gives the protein CASSVEGTYSYNEQFF.

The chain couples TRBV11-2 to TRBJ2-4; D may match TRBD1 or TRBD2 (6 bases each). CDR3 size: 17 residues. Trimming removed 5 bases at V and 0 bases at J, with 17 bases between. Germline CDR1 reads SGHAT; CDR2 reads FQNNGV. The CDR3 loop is CASSPGGPFIAKNIQYF. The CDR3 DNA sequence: TGTGCCAGCAGCCCCGGGGGCCCTTTTATAGCCAAAAACATTCAGTACTTC. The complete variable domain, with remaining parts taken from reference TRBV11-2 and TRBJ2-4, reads EAGVAQSPRYKIIEKRQSVAFWCNPISGHATLYWYQQILGQGPKLLIQFQNNGVVDDSQLPKDRFSAERLKGVDSTLKIQPAKLEDSAVYLCASSPGGPFIAKNIQYFGAGTRLSVL.

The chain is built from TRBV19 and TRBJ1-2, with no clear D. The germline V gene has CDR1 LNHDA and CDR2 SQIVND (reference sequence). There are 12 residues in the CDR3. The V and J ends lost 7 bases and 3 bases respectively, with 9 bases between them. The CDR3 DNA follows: TGTGCCAGTATGATGGGAGACTATGGCTACACCTTC. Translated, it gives CASMMGDYGYTF.

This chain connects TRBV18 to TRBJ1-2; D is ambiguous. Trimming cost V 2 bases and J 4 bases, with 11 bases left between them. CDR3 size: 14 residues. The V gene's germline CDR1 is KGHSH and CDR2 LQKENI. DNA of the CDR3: TGTGCCAGCTCACCAGAAATGACTCGCTATGGCTACACCTTC. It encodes CASSPEMTRYGYTF.

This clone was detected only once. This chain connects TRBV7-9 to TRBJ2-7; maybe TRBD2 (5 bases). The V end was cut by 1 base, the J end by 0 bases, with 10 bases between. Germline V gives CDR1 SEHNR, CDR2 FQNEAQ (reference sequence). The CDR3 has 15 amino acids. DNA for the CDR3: TGTGCCAGCAGCTTAGGAGGGTCTGCCTCCTACGAGCAGTACTTC. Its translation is CASSLGGSASYEQYF.

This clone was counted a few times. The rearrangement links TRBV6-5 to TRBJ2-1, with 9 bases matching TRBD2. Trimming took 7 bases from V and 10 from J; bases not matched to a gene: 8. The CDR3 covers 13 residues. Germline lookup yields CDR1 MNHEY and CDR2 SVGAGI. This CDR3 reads CASMSSGVEEQFF. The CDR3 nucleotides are TGTGCCAGCATGTCTAGCGGGGTTGAGGAGCAGTTCTTC.

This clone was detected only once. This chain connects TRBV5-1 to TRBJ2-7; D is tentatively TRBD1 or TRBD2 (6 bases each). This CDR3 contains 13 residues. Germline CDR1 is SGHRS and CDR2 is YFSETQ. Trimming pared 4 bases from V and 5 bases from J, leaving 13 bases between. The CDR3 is CASSPKGGDEQYF. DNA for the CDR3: TGCGCCAGCAGCCCAAAGGGGGGCGACGAGCAGTACTTC.

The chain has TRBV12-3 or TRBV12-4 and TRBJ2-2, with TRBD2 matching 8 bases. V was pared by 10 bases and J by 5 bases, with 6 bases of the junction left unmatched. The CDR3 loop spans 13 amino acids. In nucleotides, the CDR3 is TGTGCCACCAGGACTAGCCTGACCGGGGAGCTGTTTTTT. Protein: CATRTSLTGELFF.

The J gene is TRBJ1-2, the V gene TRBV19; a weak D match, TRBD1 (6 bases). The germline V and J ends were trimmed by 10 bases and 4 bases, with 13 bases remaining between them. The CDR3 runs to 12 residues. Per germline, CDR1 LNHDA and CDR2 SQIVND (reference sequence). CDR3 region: CATRGGAYGYTF. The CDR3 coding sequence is TGTGCCACCCGAGGGGGTGCCTATGGCTACACCTTC.

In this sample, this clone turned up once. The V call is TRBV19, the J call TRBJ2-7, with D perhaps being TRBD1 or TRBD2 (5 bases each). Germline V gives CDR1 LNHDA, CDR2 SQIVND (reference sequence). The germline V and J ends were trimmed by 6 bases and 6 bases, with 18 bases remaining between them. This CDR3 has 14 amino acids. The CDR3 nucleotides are TGTGCCAGTAGAGTTGACAGACTAAGCCCCGAGCAGTACTTC. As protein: CASRVDRLSPEQYF.